This TCR beta chain was identified during a study of T cells in Graves' hyperthyroidism and ophthalmopathy. Ophthalmopathy patients had moderate-to-severe active disease, CAS ≥3, NOSPECS ≥4, and disease duration under 3 months. Patients were excluded for uncontrolled infection, other autoimmune disease, pregnancy or lactation. Using RNA transcripts as the source, TCR beta CDR3 regions were amplified. RT-PCR in the first round (using the HTBI primer set) targeted the TCR CDR3. One entry per CDR3 protein results from TCRdb running MiXCR on the multiplex PCR reads. The table lists more than 300,000 distinct CDR3 sequences, about a fifth of them singletons. The sample holds a few counts of this clonotype. The germline CDR1 and CDR2 sequences are SGHAT and FQNNGV. The ends were cut back, 5 bases at V and 6 bases at J, with 14 bases in the middle. This CDR3 contains 14 residues.

The sequenced sample consisted of blood. The rearrangement uses TRBV11-2 and TRBJ2-4; TRBD2 is a possible D gene (6 bases). This TCR was recovered from a man aged 18 to 29 with Graves' ophthalmopathy. CDR3 sequence reads: CASSLLGGGNIQYF. CDR3 coding DNA: TGTGCCAGCAGCCTGTTGGGAGGCGGAAACATTCAGTACTTC.